The source of this T cell receptor beta chain is a study of blood T cell repertoires in COVID-19. Study information: Both acute and convalescent COVID-19 samples were obtained from the United States, Italy and Spain. T cells, B-cell-depleted T cells, or PBMCs supplied cDNA or gDNA.

Authors' processing steps: Amplifying reference gene primers gave estimates of nucleated cell counts. Data came from immunoSEQ multiplex PCR; TCRdb stores just in-frame clones and leaves some out. The V and J calls and clone size were taken over from that table, and D and trimming were inferred from the DNA. Of approximately 170,000 clones detected, approximately 90% appear once; the ten largest clones hold around 5%. Seattle patients were enrolled while actively infected and followed longitudinally. Germline-derived CDR1 and CDR2 are SNHLY and FYNNEI. The CDR3 extends over 17 amino acids. The ends lost 0 bases at V and 2 bases at J; junction bases unmatched: 5.

The origin of this receptor is a man between 18 and 35 years old with COVID-19, enrolled during active disease. V is TRBV2 and J is TRBJ2-1; 9 bases line up with TRBD2. The specimen was peripheral blood. The CDR3 loop is CASSEARTSGPYNEQFF. CDR3 bases: TGTGCCAGCAGTGAAGCCCGCACTAGCGGGCCCTACAATGAGCAGTTCTTC.